A selection of T cell receptor beta chains follows, all from one sample in a study of T cells after yellow fever vaccination. TCRdb processed the 5' RACE reads anew with MiXCR; each CDR3 protein has one entry. The sample yields around 350,000 distinct CDR3 sequences, around 6.4% seen once. The sequencing here drew on PBMCs, taken 5 days after the yellow fever booster vaccination. All receptors derive from a man aged 30 to 39 who received the YFV17D yellow fever vaccine. CDR3s include the opening cysteine and the closing phenylalanine or tryptophan. The D gene is left open where the match is weak. Not every row has a clone size; where given, it reads once, few, many or a size class.

TRBV20-1	TRBJ2-1	few	NA	CSAHPEYPLNEQFF	TGCAGTGCTCACCCCGAGTACCCCCTGAATGAGCAGTTCTTC
TRBV20-1	TRBJ2-7	NA	TRBD1	CSASRGQGGEQYF	TGCAGTGCTAGTCGGGGACAGGGTGGCGAGCAGTACTTC
TRBV19	TRBJ1-2	many	NA	CASLKGLFYGYTF	TGTGCCTCACTAAAGGGACTTTTTTATGGCTACACCTTC
TRBV5-5	TRBJ2-7	NA	NA	CASSLEGQHSDEQYF	TGTGCCAGCAGCTTGGAGGGACAACATTCGGACGAGCAGTACTTC
TRBV12-3/TRBV12-4	TRBJ2-7	many	TRBD1	CASRVGQDYEQYF	TGTGCCAGCAGAGTCGGACAGGACTACGAGCAGTACTTC
TRBV27	TRBJ1-3	many	NA	CASRSQGPGNTIYF	TGTGCCAGCAGATCACAGGGACCTGGAAACACCATATATTTT
TRBV15	TRBJ1-2	once	TRBD1	CATSTGGTGYGFTF	TGTGCCACCAGCACCGGTGGGACAGGCTATGGCTTCACCTTC
TRBV3-1	TRBJ2-7	few	NA	CASSPYDVYEQYF	TGTGCCAGCAGCCCCTACGATGTCTACGAGCAGTACTTC
TRBV10-3	TRBJ2-5	NA	TRBD1	CAISGGQQETQYF	TGTGCCATCAGTGGGGGACAGCAAGAGACCCAGTACTTC
TRBV3-1	TRBJ2-2	NA	TRBD2	CASSPPLAGLNTGELFF	TGTGCCAGCAGCCCCCCTCTAGCGGGACTGAACACCGGGGAGCTGTTTTTT
TRBV12-3/TRBV12-4	TRBJ2-5	many	NA	CASRQLGHQETQYF	TGTGCCAGCAGACAATTAGGGCACCAAGAGACCCAGTACTTC
TRBV7-2	TRBJ2-7	few	NA	CASTPPPREQYF	TGTGCCAGCACCCCCCCGCCCCGCGAGCAGTACTTC
TRBV9	TRBJ2-1	many	NA	CASSGLNEQFF	TGTGCCAGCAGCGGACTAAATGAGCAGTTCTTC
TRBV12-3/TRBV12-4	TRBJ2-3	few	NA	CASSSAFTDTQYF	TGTGCCAGCAGTTCGGCGTTCACAGATACGCAGTATTTT
TRBV10-3	TRBJ2-7	many	NA	CAIGRSLDEQYF	TGTGCCATCGGGAGAAGTCTCGACGAGCAGTACTTC
TRBV5-6	TRBJ1-6	many	TRBD1	CASRTLYRDSGPNSPLHF	TGTGCCAGCCGCACCCTTTACCGGGACAGCGGACCCAATTCACCCCTCCACTTT
TRBV4-2	TRBJ2-7	few	NA	CASSQAPLTGVSYEQYF	TGTGCCAGCAGCCAAGCCCCACTTACGGGAGTTTCTTACGAGCAGTACTTC
TRBV10-3	TRBJ2-1	NA	NA	CAISEEWDSHNEQFF	TGTGCCATCAGTGAGGAGTGGGATTCCCACAATGAGCAGTTCTTC
TRBV29-1	TRBJ2-1	many	NA	CSLHYPGSVEQFF	TGCAGCCTTCACTACCCAGGGTCAGTGGAGCAGTTCTTC
TRBV7-8	TRBJ2-7	NA	TRBD1	CASSPDRVHEQYF	TGTGCCAGCAGCCCCGACAGGGTCCACGAGCAGTACTTC
TRBV24-1	TRBJ2-1	many	NA	CATSDSPGGTFRNEQFF	TGTGCCACCAGTGATTCACCTGGCGGGACCTTTCGGAATGAGCAGTTCTTC
TRBV14	TRBJ2-2	few	NA	CASSFDWGGELFF	TGTGCCAGCAGCTTCGATTGGGGCGGGGAGCTGTTTTTT
TRBV6-5	TRBJ2-7	few	NA	CASSYYRAYEQYF	TGTGCCAGCAGTTACTACAGGGCCTACGAGCAGTACTTC
TRBV29-1	TRBJ2-1	many	TRBD2	CSAGTSGITYFF	TGCAGCGCCGGGACTAGCGGGATCACCTACTTCTTC